A single sample is the source of the 29 T cell receptor beta chains below, sequenced in a study of blood T cells in healthy people across ages. Together with a sample-barcoded 5' primer, a J-beta primer mix was included in a second PCR lasting about 7 to 12 cycles. TCRdb recomputed calls from the 5' RACE reads with MiXCR, one row per CDR3 protein. The profile shows 850,000 to 1,000,000 distinct CDR3 sequences, roughly 51% of them singletons. Sequenced: blood. All receptors come from an older woman in good health.

This chain uses TRBV7-3 with TRBJ2-2, with 11 bases lining up with TRBD1. This CDR3 contains 17 residues. The junction had 7 bases not matched to a gene; V was cut back by 2 bases and J by 5 bases. CDR1 is SGHTA, CDR2 FQGTGA, per germline. CDR3 nucleotide sequence: TGTGCCAGCAGCTTACCAACCGGGACAGGGGGGACCGGGGAGCTGTTTTTT. This gives the protein CASSLPTGTGGTGELFF.

The rearrangement links TRBV3-1 to TRBJ2-5; 9 bases line up with TRBD1. The germline CDR1 and CDR2 sequences are LGHDT and YNNKEL (reference sequence). This CDR3 is built from 17 residues. V dropped 1 base and J dropped 2; count of bases not matched to a gene: 8. The CDR3 bases are TGTGCCAGCAGCCAAGGGATGACAGGGGGAGAGCAAGAGACCCAGTACTTC. Amino acid sequence: CASSQGMTGGEQETQYF.

This chain uses TRBV6-5 with TRBJ2-4, with D hard to call. Near its end, the DNA agrees better with TRBJ2-7, so the J call may be wrong. The length of the CDR3 is 17 residues. CDR1 and CDR2 from the germline V gene are MNHEY and SVGAGI. The CDR3 DNA reads as TGTGCCAGCAGTTACCGCTACTCGGTTCGAAGTAGTTACGAGCAGTACTTC. Protein: CASSYRYSVRSSYEQYF.

The V call is TRBV7-9, the J call TRBJ2-3; 10 nucleotides align to TRBD2. Germline CDR1 reads SEHNR; CDR2 reads FQNEAQ (reference sequence). This CDR3 has 16 amino acids. J lost 4 bases, V lost 2 bases, and 6 bases had no gene match. The CDR3: CASSLTTLAGADTQYF. The CDR3 DNA follows: TGTGCCAGCAGCTTAACAACCCTAGCGGGGGCAGATACGCAGTATTTT.

The CDR3 is CASSPPGPNDYNEQFF. CDR3 nucleotides: TGTGCCAGCAGCCCCCCGGGTCCCAACGACTACAATGAGCAGTTCTTC. The rearrangement joins TRBV13 to TRBJ2-1, with no clear D. Germline V gene sequence: CDR1 PRHDT, CDR2 FYEKMQ (reference sequence). CDR3 length: 16 residues. The V and J ends lost 5 bases and 3 bases respectively, with 17 bases between them.

Notes on this clonotype: The junction departs from germline at one end; a sequencing error may be responsible. The gene calls are TRBV29-1 and TRBJ2-3; TRBD1 is a possible D gene (5 bases). Germline V gene sequence: CDR1 SQVTM, CDR2 ANQGSEA. The CDR3 length is 12 residues. CDR3 sequence (DNA): TGCAGCGTGGACAACAGTGGAGATGCGCAGTATTTT. It encodes CSVDNSGDAQYF.

A few counts support this clonotype. The chain couples TRBV9 to TRBJ1-1; a possible D gene is TRBD1 (5 bases). The CDR3 extends over 13 amino acids. V was trimmed by 0 bases and J by 4 bases, leaving 7 bases between them. CDR1 is SGDLS, CDR2 YYNGEE, per germline. The DNA for the CDR3 is TGTGCCAGCAGCGTAGACGGGGGCACTGAAGCTTTCTTT. It yields the protein CASSVDGGTEAFF.

This sequence joins TRBV20-1 and TRBJ2-7; 7 bases match TRBD2. The CDR3 length is 13 residues. Per the germline V gene, CDR1 is DFQATT and CDR2 is SNEGSKA (reference sequence). The CDR3 spells CSLSSGTSYEQYF. The CDR3 DNA reads as TGCAGCCTATCCAGCGGGACTTCCTACGAGCAGTACTTC.

The rearrangement links TRBV29-1 to TRBJ2-1; 7 bases match TRBD2. The J call may not be correct, given that the DNA end is closer to TRBJ2-7. Germline assignment: CDR1 SQVTM and CDR2 ANQGSEA. The CDR3 consists of 17 residues. The CDR3 region is CSVAEGVRTRSYNEQYF. In nucleotides, the CDR3 is TGCAGCGTTGCGGAAGGGGTTAGGACTAGATCCTACAATGAGCAGTACTTC.

This clonotype was seen more than once but under ten times. The chain couples TRBV20-1 to TRBJ2-1; D is ambiguous. Trimming left V 3 bases short and J 1 base short, with 4 bases between. The germline V gene has CDR1 DFQATT and CDR2 SNEGSKA (reference sequence). There are 12 residues in the CDR3. As DNA, the CDR3 is TGCAGTGCTAGTCCATCCTACAATGAGCAGTTCTTC. The encoded protein is CSASPSYNEQFF.

This clonotype has more than one count but fewer than ten. The CDR3 protein is CSVLRNSGNTIYF. The CDR3 DNA reads as TGCAGCGTTTTGCGCAACTCTGGAAACACCATATATTTT. V and J are TRBV29-1 and TRBJ1-3; D not certain. The CDR3 extends over 13 amino acids. Trimming took off 5 bases at V and 0 bases at J, with 8 bases between the two ends. CDR1 and CDR2 from the germline V gene are SQVTM and ANQGSEA. Complete variable domain (other parts from reference TRBV29-1 and TRBJ1-3): SAVISQKPSRDICQRGTSLTIQCQVDSQVTMMFWYRQQPGQSLTLIATANQGSEATYESGFVIDKFPISRPNLTFSTLTVSNMSPEDSSIYLCSVLRNSGNTIYFGEGSWLTVV.

This clonotype was observed a handful of times. The rearrangement links TRBV12-3 or TRBV12-4 to TRBJ2-1; no firm D call. V was trimmed by 0 bases and J by 2 bases, leaving 5 bases between them. This CDR3 contains 14 residues. The CDR3 coding sequence is TGTGCCAGCAGTTTAGCAAGTCCCTACAATGAGCAGTTCTTC. Amino acid sequence: CASSLASPYNEQFF.

The chain is built from TRBV7-2 and TRBJ2-7, with D possibly being TRBD1 (6 bases). V lost 8 bases, J lost 2 bases, and 19 bases lay in between. Germline values: CDR1 SGHTA, CDR2 FQGNSA. The CDR3 spans 15 residues. CDR3 amino acids: CASGLTGQPPYEQYF. Written as DNA, the CDR3 is TGTGCCAGCGGATTGACAGGACAGCCTCCCTACGAGCAGTACTTC. The whole variable domain, filled in from reference TRBV7-2 and TRBJ2-7, reads GAGVSQSPSNKVTEKGKDVELRCDPISGHTALYWYRQSLGQGLEFLIYFQGNSAPDKSGLPSDRFSAERTGGSVSTLTIQRTQQEDSAVYLCASGLTGQPPYEQYFGPGTRLTVT.

V and J are TRBV27 and TRBJ2-7; no clear D gene. The CDR3 covers 18 residues. Trimming stripped 2 bases from V and 0 bases from J, with 20 bases between. CDR1 is MNHEY and CDR2 is SMNVEV in the germline V gene (reference sequence). CDR3 protein: CASSLKGFGVIRSYEQYF. The DNA of the CDR3 is TGTGCCAGCAGTTTAAAAGGTTTCGGAGTGATTCGCTCCTACGAGCAGTACTTC.

This clonotype has more than one count but fewer than ten. This chain connects TRBV4-1 to TRBJ2-1, with 9 nucleotides matching TRBD2. V trimming: 3 bases; J trimming: 4 bases; junction bases outside the gene matches: 4. Germline V lookup: CDR1 MGHRA, CDR2 YSYEKL. The CDR3 covers 15 residues. The CDR3 DNA reads as TGCGCCAGCAGCCAGGGACTAGCTCCGTACAATGAGCAGTTCTTC. Translated, it gives CASSQGLAPYNEQFF.

The V and J genes are TRBV7-3 and TRBJ2-6; 10 bases agree with TRBD2. The CDR3 is made up of 19 amino acids. Germline CDR1 reads SGHTA; CDR2 reads FQGTGA. The V segment lost 1 base and the J segment 0 bases; nucleotides outside the gene matches: 6. CDR3 protein: CASSLNGAGGSSGANVLTF. DNA for the CDR3: TGTGCCAGCAGCTTAAACGGAGCGGGGGGGAGCTCTGGGGCCAACGTCCTGACTTTC.

The genes are TRBV27 and TRBJ2-1, with 11 bases matching TRBD2. The junction had 8 bases not matched to a gene; V was cut back by 6 bases and J by 7 bases. The CDR3 spans 15 residues. Per the germline V gene, CDR1 is MNHEY and CDR2 is SMNVEV (reference sequence). CDR3 in DNA: TGTGCCAGCAGCCCTGGGACTAGCGGTCTTAATGAGCAGTTCTTC. Residues: CASSPGTSGLNEQFF.

CDR3 protein: CASSYGPVYSYEQYF. Here the CDR3 DNA reads TGTGCCAGCAGTTACGGGCCTGTATACTCCTACGAGCAGTACTTC. The rearrangement links TRBV6-6 to TRBJ2-7; D is ambiguous. V was trimmed by 2 bases and J by 0 bases, leaving 11 bases between them. The CDR3 consists of 15 residues. Germline CDR1 reads MNHNY; CDR2 reads SVGAGI (reference sequence).

This clonotype was observed a single time. The V and J genes are TRBV12-3 or TRBV12-4 and TRBJ2-1; D remains unclear. The CDR3 runs to 12 residues. With 8 bases removed from V and 6 bases from J, the gap between germline ends came to 11 bases. The CDR3 DNA follows: TGTGCCAGCCTTTTTAGTAGCAATGAGCAGTTCTTC. Its protein is CASLFSSNEQFF.

This chain links TRBV24-1 with TRBJ2-1; D remains unclear. Germline CDR1 KGHDR, CDR2 SFDVKD. Trimming cost V 0 bases and J 7 bases, with 6 bases left between them. CDR3 size: 13 residues. CDR3 amino acids: CATSDLSLNEQFF. The CDR3, as DNA: TGTGCCACCAGTGATTTGAGTTTGAATGAGCAGTTCTTC.

The CDR3 bases are TGTGCCAGCAGCCAAGATGCTACCAGGGCCAATAATGAAAAACTGTTTTTT. Amino acid sequence: CASSQDATRANNEKLFF. The chain has TRBV4-2 and TRBJ1-4, with a tentative D call TRBD1 (5 bases). The germline V gene has CDR1 LGHNA and CDR2 YNFKEQ. V was cut by 0 bases and J by 4 bases, with 15 bases left in between. The CDR3 is 17 amino acids.

This chain uses TRBV7-6 with TRBJ1-5; TRBD1 aligns across 7 bases. The V and J ends lost 4 bases and 7 bases, in that order; junction bases with no gene match: 16. The CDR3 length is 17 residues. Germline V gene data show CDR1 as SGHVS and CDR2 as FNYEAQ. For the CDR3, the DNA is TGTGCCAGCAGCTCACTACCCGGGACAGCGCGAAGACAGCCCCAGCATTTT. It codes for CASSSLPGTARRQPQHF.

V and J are TRBV4-1 and TRBJ2-1, with TRBD2 matching 9 bases. The CDR3 length is 16 residues. V was clipped by 3 bases and J by 0 bases; unmatched bases: 3. The germline gives CDR1 MGHRA, CDR2 YSYEKL. DNA of the CDR3: TGCGCCAGCAGCCAGGCTAGCGGGATCTCCTACAATGAGCAGTTCTTC. This encodes CASSQASGISYNEQFF.

The rearrangement uses TRBV20-1 and TRBJ2-1, with 7 bases matching TRBD2. Germline loops: CDR1 DFQATT, CDR2 SNEGSKA (reference sequence). The CDR3 is 12 residues long. Losses at the gene ends were 7 bases for V and 6 bases for J; bases not matched to a gene: 6. CDR3 DNA: TGCAGTGGGGAGCGGGACGGCAATGAGCAGTTCTTC. Translated, it gives CSGERDGNEQFF.

This sequence joins TRBV7-9 and TRBJ1-5, with 7 bases fitting TRBD1. Trimming removed 5 bases from V and 4 bases from J; junction bases left unmatched: 8. Germline CDR1 is SEHNR and CDR2 is FQNEAQ (reference sequence). The CDR3 has 15 amino acids. Here the CDR3 DNA reads TGTGCCAGCAGCCGCGGGACAGTTGAAAATCAGCCCCAGCATTTT. Amino acid sequence: CASSRGTVENQPQHF.

The gene calls are TRBV28 and TRBJ2-7; 7 nucleotides align to TRBD2. Germline CDR1 and CDR2: MDHEN and SYDVKM. Trimming took 8 bases from V and 5 from J; bases not matched to a gene: 6. There are 12 residues in the CDR3. CDR3 region: CASGRTSDEQYF. DNA of the CDR3: TGTGCCAGCGGACGCACTAGCGACGAGCAGTACTTC.

This chain uses TRBV29-1 with TRBJ2-5, with 10 bases that match TRBD1. Germline V gene data show CDR1 as SQVTM and CDR2 as ANQGSEA. V was clipped by 2 bases and J by 2 bases; unmatched bases: 2. The CDR3 is made up of 14 amino acids. CDR3 in DNA: TGCAGCGTTGAAAAGGGACAGGGGCAAGAGACCCAGTACTTC. Translated, it gives CSVEKGQGQETQYF.

As to this clonotype: A much bigger clone sits one base away, suggesting this may be a read error. This rearrangement joins TRBV15 to TRBJ2-5, with 7 bases matching TRBD2. CDR1 is LNHNV and CDR2 is YYDKDF in the germline V gene (reference sequence). J was trimmed by 11 bases and V by 0 bases; bases with no gene match: 15. This CDR3 has 16 amino acids. The CDR3 DNA sequence: TGTGCCACCAGCAGAGATGGGGGGAGGGCCAAACATGAGCAGTACTTC. Its protein product is CATSRDGGRAKHEQYF.

The chain has TRBV5-1 and TRBJ2-1, with 9 bases aligning to TRBD2. The ends lost 10 bases at V and 5 bases at J; junction bases unmatched: 10. CDR1 is SGHRS, CDR2 YFSETQ, per germline. This CDR3 contains 14 residues. In DNA, the CDR3 is TGCGCCTCCAGACCTAGCGGGACCAACAATGAGCAGTTCTTC. Translation: CASRPSGTNNEQFF.